Presented here are 7 T cell receptor beta chains from one specimen sequenced in a study of blood T cells in healthy people across ages. The authors ran a second PCR of roughly 7 to 11 cycles using a sample-barcoded 5' primer and a J-beta primer mix. TCRdb passed the 5' RACE reads through MiXCR, listing each CDR3 protein once. Here the sample spans hundreds of thousands of distinct CDR3 sequences, about 20% being singletons. Specimen: blood. These receptors originate from a man between 70 and 80 years old in good health.

The rearrangement links TRBV18 to TRBJ2-1, with 12 bases fitting TRBD2. Matching the DNA end better, TRBJ2-7 makes the J call doubtful. This CDR3 is 15 amino acids long. The germline V gene encodes CDR1 KGHSH and CDR2 LQKENI. The DNA of the CDR3 is TGTGCCAGCTCGGAGGGACTAGCGGGTCCCCACGAGCAGTACGTC. Protein: CASSEGLAGPHEQYV.

A few counts support this clonotype. The chain is built from TRBV12-3 or TRBV12-4 and TRBJ2-3; the D is unclear. The ends were cut back, 3 bases at V and 2 bases at J, with 9 bases in the middle. The CDR3 has 14 amino acids. The CDR3 reads CASSLGKITDTQYF. DNA for the CDR3: TGTGCCAGCAGTTTGGGGAAAATCACAGATACGCAGTATTTT.

The table lists this clonotype with a few counts. J is TRBJ1-4 and V is TRBV4-2, with 10 bases that match TRBD1. CDR3 length: 19 amino acids. J gave up 0 bases and V 0 bases, and 7 bases lay outside the gene matches. CDR1 is LGHNA, CDR2 YNFKEQ, per germline. CDR3 in DNA: TGTGCCAGCAGCCAAGACGAAGGGACAGGGGTCTCAACTAATGAAAAACTGTTTTTT. As protein: CASSQDEGTGVSTNEKLFF.

This clonotype was observed a handful of times. The chain is built from TRBV24-1 and TRBJ2-5; a possible D gene is TRBD1 (6 bases). The length of the CDR3 is 16 residues. Germline values: CDR1 KGHDR, CDR2 SFDVKD. V was clipped by 2 bases and J by 1 base, with 13 bases between them. In DNA form, the CDR3 reads TGTGCCACCAGTGATTCCTTGAGGGACACCCAAGAGACCCAGTACTTC. Its translation is CATSDSLRDTQETQYF.

This clonotype was found many times. This chain uses TRBV7-9 with TRBJ2-1; TRBD2 agrees at 11 bases. The CDR3 spans 15 residues. After removal of 5 bases from V and 6 bases from J, the junction contained 6 bases not matched to a gene. Germline CDR1 reads SEHNR; CDR2 reads FQNEAQ (reference sequence). The CDR3 DNA sequence: TGTGCCAGCAGCCCCGGGACTAGCGGAATCAATGAGCAGTTCTTC. Amino acid sequence: CASSPGTSGINEQFF.

The gene calls are TRBV29-1 and TRBJ1-2; D is undetermined. This CDR3 contains 10 residues. V lost 3 bases and J 9 bases, leaving 8 bases between the germline ends. Looked up from germline, CDR1 is SQVTM and CDR2 is ANQGSEA. This chain's CDR3 is CSVDRGSYTF. The CDR3 DNA reads TGCAGCGTTGATAGAGGGAGCTACACCTTC. The entire variable domain, with the rest obtained from reference TRBV29-1 and TRBJ1-2, is as follows: SAVISQKPSRDICQRGTSLTIQCQVDSQVTMMFWYRQQPGQSLTLIATANQGSEATYESGFVIDKFPISRPNLTFSTLTVSNMSPEDSSIYLCSVDRGSYTFGSGTRLTVV.

This clonotype has only one observation. This chain connects TRBV20-1 to TRBJ2-1, with 8 bases aligning to TRBD2. V lost 1 base, J lost 2 bases, and 4 bases stayed unmatched. The CDR3 loop spans 15 amino acids. The germline gives CDR1 DFQATT, CDR2 SNEGSKA (reference sequence). The chain's CDR3 is CSARGAGGPYNEQFF. DNA for the CDR3: TGCAGTGCTAGAGGCGCGGGGGGCCCCTACAATGAGCAGTTCTTC.